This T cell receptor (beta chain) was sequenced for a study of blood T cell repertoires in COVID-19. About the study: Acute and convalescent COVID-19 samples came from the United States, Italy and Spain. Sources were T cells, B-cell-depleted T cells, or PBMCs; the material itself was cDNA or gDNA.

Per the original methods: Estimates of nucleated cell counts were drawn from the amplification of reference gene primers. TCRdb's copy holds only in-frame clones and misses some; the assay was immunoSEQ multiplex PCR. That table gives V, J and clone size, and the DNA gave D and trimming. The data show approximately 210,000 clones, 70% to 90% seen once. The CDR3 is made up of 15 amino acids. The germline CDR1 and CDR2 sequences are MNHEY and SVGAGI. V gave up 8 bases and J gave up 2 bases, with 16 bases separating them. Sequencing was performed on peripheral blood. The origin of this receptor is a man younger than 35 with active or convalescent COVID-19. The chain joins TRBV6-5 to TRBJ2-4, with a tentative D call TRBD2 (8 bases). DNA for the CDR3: TGTGCCAGCGGTACGGGAGGGGGCTCCAAAAACATTCAGTACTTC. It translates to CASGTGGGSKNIQYF.